This T cell receptor beta chain derives from a study of T cell responses to AZD1222 COVID-19 vaccine. The protocol was immunoSEQ multiplex PCR, while the TCRdb copy is restricted to in-frame clones and leaves out a portion. Of 130,000 or so clones in the sample, approximately 90% were seen once. General study findings and limits: Repertoire samples came only from after the peak T cell response. The donor group comprised mostly white British people and more females; the analysis possibly underestimated clonal diversity.

Regarding this clone: As yet, its antigen is unknown. At one of its ends the junction is not consistent with the germline gene, which may arise from a read error.

The source of this sequence is an adult in good health. The sequencing used peripheral blood, collected on day 0 of AZD1222 vaccination.

The DNA for the CDR3 is TGTGCCAGCAGTTTATCACCGACTAGCGGGGACACAGAAACGCAGTATTTT. The encoded protein is CASSLSPTSGDTETQYF. V and J are TRBV28 and TRBJ2-3, with TRBD2 identical over 11 bases. The CDR3 loop spans 17 amino acids. The germline V gene has CDR1 MDHEN and CDR2 SYDVKM.